The subject of this entry is one T cell receptor beta chain. Its antigen is not known. Here immunoSEQ multiplex PCR was the method, and the copy in TCRdb shows in-frame clones only, minus some. The repertoire holds fewer than 13,000 clones, 79% seen once, with roughly 15% in the top ten. The data were taken from a study of cytotoxic CD8 clonotypes in ibrutinib-treated CLL. General study results and limits: Clonality increased at ibrutinib response, then returned toward baseline at progression.

The CDR3 sequence is 19 residues long. Germline loops: CDR1 SGHRS, CDR2 YFSETQ. With V trimmed by 4 bases and J by 0 bases, 14 bases remained unmatched. The clonotype was recovered from a human donor with chronic lymphocytic leukemia. The chain employs TRBV5-1 and TRBJ2-1; 9 nucleotides line up with TRBD2. Sequenced here: PBMCs, sampled at disease progression, from a patient treated with ibrutinib. CDR3 coding DNA: TGCGCCAGCAGCCCTAGACAGAGCAGCGGGAGGACCTCCTACAATGAGCAGTTCTTC. This sequence encodes CASSPRQSSGRTSYNEQFF.